The 27 T cell receptor beta chains in this list originate from one sample, sequenced in a study of shared clonotypes between healthy human individuals. Assay used: immunoSEQ multiplex PCR; TCRdb lists only in-frame clones, some missing. Of 2,500,000 or so clones listed, approximately 93% were seen once; the top ten hold about 0.39%. The sequenced sample was naive CD4+ T cells from PBMCs. Noted subset: CD45RA+ positively selected. The receptors here all came from a man aged 18 to 29 in good health. Some clones in this sample may be carry-over from other donors' samples.

The chain is built from TRBV4-1 and TRBJ2-1, with D perhaps being TRBD1 or TRBD2 (5 bases each). CDR1 and CDR2 (germline): MGHRA, YSYEKL. Trimming left V 2 bases short and J 0 bases short, with 14 bases between. The CDR3 is 17 residues long. CDR3 amino acids: CASSQRQDTSSYNEQFF. For the CDR3, the DNA is TGCGCCAGCAGCCAAAGGCAGGACACTAGCTCCTACAATGAGCAGTTCTTC.

The chain links TRBV19 to TRBJ1-3, with TRBD1 matching over 8 bases. CDR3 length: 19 residues. Trimming cost V 4 bases and J 0 bases; bases outside gene matches: 14. Germline values: CDR1 LNHDA, CDR2 SQIVND (reference sequence). CDR3 residues: CASSRRPGQVILSGNTIYF. The CDR3 DNA reads as TGTGCCAGTAGTAGAAGGCCGGGACAGGTCATTCTCTCTGGAAACACCATATATTTT.

J is TRBJ1-2 and V is TRBV2; D might be TRBD1 (6 bases). The CDR3 totals 13 residues. Trimming cost V 6 bases and J 7 bases, with 15 bases left between them. Germline-derived CDR1 and CDR2 are SNHLY and FYNNEI. CDR3 residues: CASRNEQGSGYTF. The CDR3 region has the DNA TGTGCCAGCAGAAACGAACAGGGAAGTGGCTACACCTTC.

The chain uses TRBV28 and TRBJ2-3; D uncertain. The CDR3 length is 14 residues. V was trimmed by 10 bases and J by 4 bases, leaving 18 bases between them. Germline CDR1 and CDR2: MDHEN and SYDVKM. In nucleotides, the CDR3 is TGTGCCACCCGGACCTCAGCTCGACCAGATACGCAGTATTTT. This gives the protein CATRTSARPDTQYF.

In regard to this clone: Other nucleotide sequences from this sample produce the same CDR3. The DNA of the CDR3 is TGCGCCAGCAGCTTGGGGTTGAACACTGAAGCTTTCTTT. It is translated as CASSLGLNTEAFF. The J gene is TRBJ1-1, the V gene TRBV5-1; no firm D call. Per the germline V gene, CDR1 is SGHRS and CDR2 is YFSETQ. This CDR3 contains 13 residues. V lost 0 bases, J lost 0 bases, and 3 bases lay in between.

This sequence joins TRBV19 and TRBJ2-5; 10 nucleotides match TRBD2. The germline V gene encodes CDR1 LNHDA and CDR2 SQIVND (reference sequence). The CDR3 extends over 15 amino acids. V was clipped by 4 bases and J by 5 bases; unmatched bases: 7. The CDR3 bases are TGTGCCAGTAGTACTCTAGCGGGAGTACTGGAGACCCAGTACTTC. Translated, it gives CASSTLAGVLETQYF.

The chain uses TRBV28 and TRBJ2-7; D remains unclear. CDR1 is MDHEN, CDR2 SYDVKM, per germline. The germline V and J ends were trimmed by 5 bases and 7 bases, with 21 bases remaining between them. The CDR3 is made up of 15 amino acids. The CDR3 loop is CASSTIRAIAREQYF. For the CDR3, the DNA is TGTGCCAGCAGTACAATTAGGGCGATTGCTAGAGAGCAGTACTTC.

The chain carries TRBV5-1 and TRBJ1-4, with TRBD1 identical over 7 bases. Germline values: CDR1 SGHRS, CDR2 YFSETQ. This CDR3 is built from 15 residues. V was clipped by 4 bases and J by 8 bases; unmatched bases: 11. Here the CDR3 DNA reads TGCGCCAGCAGCCGCAGGGGGGCGTATGAGGAAAAACTGTTTTTT. Amino acids: CASSRRGAYEEKLFF.

The rearrangement links TRBV4-1 to TRBJ2-7; 9 nucleotides align to TRBD1. Unmatched junction bases numbered 9, after V lost 1 base and J lost 5 bases. Per the germline V gene, CDR1 is MGHRA and CDR2 is YSYEKL. The CDR3 is 16 amino acids. The CDR3 reads CASSQATGQGMHEQYF. The CDR3 region has the DNA TGCGCCAGCAGCCAAGCTACGGGACAGGGCATGCACGAGCAGTACTTC.

This chain joins TRBV7-9 and TRBJ2-7; 7 bases match TRBD2. CDR1 and CDR2 from the germline V gene are SEHNR and FQNEAQ (reference sequence). The CDR3 is 17 amino acids. Unmatched junction bases numbered 9, after V lost 1 base and J lost 0 bases. The CDR3 spells CASSLGLRRELSYEQYF. As DNA, the CDR3 is TGTGCCAGCAGCTTAGGATTGAGGCGGGAGCTCTCCTACGAGCAGTACTTC. Based on the CDR3 plus reference TRBV7-9 and TRBJ2-7, the full variable domain is DTGVSQNPRHKITKRGQNVTFRCDPISEHNRLYWYRQTLGQGPEFLTYFQNEAQLEKSRLLSDRFSAERPKGSFSTLEIQRTEQGDSAMYLCASSLGLRRELSYEQYFGPGTRLTVT.

This chain joins TRBV5-1 and TRBJ1-5, with no clear D. CDR3 length: 13 residues. Trimming stripped 4 bases from V and 5 bases from J, with 10 bases between. CDR1 SGHRS and CDR2 YFSETQ come from the germline V gene. The CDR3 here is CASSRALDQPQHF. The CDR3 region has the DNA TGCGCCAGCAGCAGGGCTTTGGATCAGCCCCAGCATTTT.

The chain uses TRBV7-2 and TRBJ2-3, with 9 bases matching TRBD2. CDR3 size: 16 residues. Germline CDR1 SGHTA, CDR2 FQGNSA. V lost 5 bases to trimming and J lost 4 bases; unmatched junction nucleotides: 10. The CDR3 loop reads CASSRRLAARADTQYF. The CDR3 DNA is TGTGCCAGCAGCCGCCGACTAGCGGCCCGTGCAGATACGCAGTATTTT. Full variable domain (remainder filled in from reference TRBV7-2 and TRBJ2-3): GAGVSQSPSNKVTEKGKDVELRCDPISGHTALYWYRQSLGQGLEFLIYFQGNSAPDKSGLPSDRFSAERTGGSVSTLTIQRTQQEDSAVYLCASSRRLAARADTQYFGPGTRLTVL.

The rearrangement joins TRBV7-2 to TRBJ2-7; TRBD2 matches at 12 bases. CDR1 SGHTA and CDR2 FQGNSA come from the germline V gene. This CDR3 region has 16 residues. J gave up 12 bases and V 5 bases, and 17 bases lay outside the gene matches. The CDR3 sequence is CASSQDPRLAGGHWYF. The CDR3 DNA follows: TGTGCCAGCAGCCAGGATCCAAGGCTAGCGGGAGGGCACTGGTACTTC.

This chain joins TRBV7-3 and TRBJ2-7, with 7 bases matching TRBD2. Germline V lookup: CDR1 SGHTA, CDR2 FQGTGA. Losses at the gene ends were 7 bases for V and 0 bases for J; bases not matched to a gene: 9. This CDR3 comprises 15 residues. In nucleotides, the CDR3 is TGTGCCAGCAACAAAGGCGGGAGCGGCTCCTACGAGCAGTACTTC. This gives the protein CASNKGGSGSYEQYF.

V usage is TRBV30 and J usage is TRBJ2-3; D is undetermined. The V end lost 0 bases, the J end lost 3 bases, and 13 bases lay between the germline ends. This CDR3 is 15 amino acids long. Per germline, CDR1 GTSNPN and CDR2 SVGIG (reference sequence). The CDR3 here is CAWSVFPVTTDTQYF. CDR3 nucleotide sequence: TGTGCCTGGAGTGTATTTCCCGTGACGACAGATACGCAGTATTTT. Full variable domain (remainder filled in from reference TRBV30 and TRBJ2-3): SQTIHQWPATLVQPVGSPLSLECTVEGTSNPNLYWYRQAAGRGLQLLFYSVGIGQISSEVPQNLSASRPQDRQFILSSKKLLLSDSGFYLCAWSVFPVTTDTQYFGPGTRLTVL.

The chain's CDR3 is CATSRLSRTTLGHNEQFF. CDR3 sequence (DNA): TGTGCCACCAGCAGACTATCTCGGACCACACTAGGCCACAATGAGCAGTTCTTC. This chain connects TRBV15 to TRBJ2-1; D might be TRBD2 (5 bases). CDR1 is LNHNV, CDR2 YYDKDF, per germline (reference sequence). V was trimmed by 2 bases and J by 5 bases, leaving 22 bases between them. The CDR3 is 18 residues long.

The chain joins TRBV18 to TRBJ1-3, with D hard to call. This CDR3 has 16 amino acids. V lost 3 bases and J 3 bases, leaving 15 bases between the germline ends. From germline, CDR1 is KGHSH and CDR2 LQKENI. Here the CDR3 DNA reads TGTGCCAGCTCACCTCGTTGGTTGGGTGTTGGAAACACCATATATTTT. It codes for CASSPRWLGVGNTIYF.

This clone appeared a single time. This rearrangement joins TRBV6-1 to TRBJ2-7, with D maybe TRBD1 (5 bases). Trimming removed 0 bases at V and 3 bases at J, with 12 bases between. Germline V gene sequence: CDR1 MNHNS, CDR2 SASEGT. The CDR3 covers 15 residues. CDR3 nucleotides: TGTGCCAGCAGTGAAGCGGGGCCCTCGTACTACGAGCAGTACTTC. Protein: CASSEAGPSYYEQYF.

J is TRBJ1-2 and V is TRBV6-6, with D tentatively TRBD1 (5 bases). The V end was cut by 7 bases, the J end by 4 bases, with 16 bases between. The CDR3 length is 14 residues. Germline V lookup: CDR1 MNHNY, CDR2 SVGAGI (reference sequence). Written as DNA, the CDR3 is TGTGCCAGCACCCCCAGACAGTACTTCTATGGCTACACCTTC. Translated, it gives CASTPRQYFYGYTF.

CDR3 nucleotide sequence: TGTGCCAGCAGGACCTATCCGGGCCCGGAGGGCAATGAGCAGTTCTTC. It specifies CASRTYPGPEGNEQFF. The V and J genes are TRBV7-6 and TRBJ2-1, with D possibly being TRBD2 (6 bases). The V end was cut by 6 bases, the J end by 6 bases, with 21 bases between. The CDR3 is 16 amino acids. Germline assignment: CDR1 SGHVS and CDR2 FNYEAQ.

The CDR3 sequence is CASSPDHPYEQYF. CDR3 in DNA: TGTGCCAGCTCACCAGACCACCCCTACGAGCAGTACTTC. The chain employs TRBV18 and TRBJ2-7; D is undetermined. The V gene lost 2 bases and the J gene lost 2 bases, with 7 bases spanning the gap. CDR1 is KGHSH, CDR2 LQKENI, per germline. This CDR3 spans 13 amino acids. Combining the CDR3 with reference TRBV18 and TRBJ2-7 gives the whole variable domain NAGVMQNPRHLVRRRGQEARLRCSPMKGHSHVYWYRQLPEEGLKFMVYLQKENIIDESGMPKERFSAEFPKEGPSILRIQQVVRGDSAAYFCASSPDHPYEQYFGPGTRLTVT.

J is TRBJ2-2 and V is TRBV15; D not resolved. Trimming cost V 0 bases and J 4 bases, with 15 bases left between them. The CDR3 contains 17 residues. The germline V gene encodes CDR1 LNHNV and CDR2 YYDKDF (reference sequence). The CDR3 spells CATSRDGVRQVTGELFF. CDR3 sequence (DNA): TGTGCCACCAGCAGAGATGGCGTCCGACAAGTCACCGGGGAGCTGTTTTTT.

The chain employs TRBV5-1 and TRBJ1-4, with D perhaps matching TRBD1 (6 bases). V gave up 0 bases and J gave up 8 bases, with 17 bases separating them. The germline CDR1 and CDR2 sequences are SGHRS and YFSETQ. The CDR3 loop spans 16 amino acids. CDR3 nucleotides: TGCGCCAGCAGCTTGGCCAGTGTCACAGGGAGGGAAAAACTGTTTTTT. It encodes CASSLASVTGREKLFF.

As concerns this clone: The sample carries other DNA sequences with the same CDR3. This chain links TRBV7-9 with TRBJ1-5; possibly TRBD1 for D (6 bases). The CDR3 has 13 amino acids. CDR1 and CDR2 (germline): SEHNR, FQNEAQ (reference sequence). Trimming took 5 bases from V and 4 from J, leaving 9 bases between them. CDR3 in amino acids: CASSPQGNQPQHF. The CDR3 DNA reads TGTGCCAGCAGCCCACAGGGTAATCAGCCCCAGCATTTT.

V usage is TRBV27 and J usage is TRBJ1-6; no reliable D call. V was clipped by 5 bases and J by 11 bases, with 10 bases between them. This CDR3 spans 12 amino acids. Germline loops: CDR1 MNHEY, CDR2 SMNVEV (reference sequence). The CDR3: CASSDNRAPLHF. The DNA of the CDR3 is TGTGCCAGCAGTGATAATAGGGCACCCCTCCACTTT.

This rearrangement joins TRBV7-2 to TRBJ2-5; D gene uncertain. The germline V gene encodes CDR1 SGHTA and CDR2 FQGNSA. The V and J ends lost 3 bases and 1 base respectively, with 9 bases between them. CDR3 length: 14 residues. The CDR3 protein is CASSFWTGQETQYF. In DNA, the CDR3 is TGTGCCAGCAGCTTCTGGACGGGCCAAGAGACCCAGTACTTC.

The CDR3 DNA reads as TGCGCCAGCAGCTTATCCGGGGGCGCCTCCTACGAGCAGTACTTC. It encodes CASSLSGGASYEQYF. The gene calls are TRBV5-1 and TRBJ2-7; D is perhaps TRBD1 or TRBD2 (6 bases each). This CDR3 has 15 amino acids. Germline lookup yields CDR1 SGHRS and CDR2 YFSETQ. The ends were cut back, 2 bases at V and 0 bases at J, with 12 bases in the middle.